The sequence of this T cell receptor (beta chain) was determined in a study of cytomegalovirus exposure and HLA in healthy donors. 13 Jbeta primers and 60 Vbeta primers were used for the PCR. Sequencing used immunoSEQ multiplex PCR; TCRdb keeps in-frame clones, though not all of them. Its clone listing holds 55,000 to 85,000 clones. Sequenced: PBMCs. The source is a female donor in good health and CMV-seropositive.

The CDR3 DNA reads as TGTGCCAGCAGCCCTCGGAGTGGTACTGAAGCTTTCTTT. Residues: CASSPRSGTEAFF. This chain connects TRBV11-3 to TRBJ1-1; D not resolved. Germline V lookup: CDR1 SGHNT, CDR2 YENEEA. The V gene lost 5 bases and the J gene lost 5 bases, with 12 bases spanning the gap. The CDR3 is made up of 13 amino acids.